The following is a T cell receptor (beta chain) sequence with its context. Its cognate antigen has yet to be identified. The record has no base qualities; no much larger clone is one base away. Healthy HIV-negative adults with no recently reported acute infections or vaccinations were included as donors. Every donor was a Caucasian adult residing in Nashville, Tennessee, USA. For unsorted samples, roughly 91 million PBMCs were counted, and genomic DNA was extracted using the QIAamp DNA Blood Mini kit. Blood was collected by leukapheresis, and PBMCs were isolated by Ficoll-Histopaque density gradient centrifugation and then cryopreserved in liquid nitrogen vapor phase. CDR1 and CDR2, looked up from the germline V gene, are MGHRA and YSYEKL. For this chain, trimming is 1 base at the V end and 0 bases at the J end, and the number of junction bases without a gene match is 7. The CDR3 numbers 18 residues from cysteine through phenylalanine. Here the CDR3 DNA is all that survives: 54 bases in frame from base 1.

Using the deep immunoSEQ assay, TCR CDR3 regions were amplified from genomic DNA by multiplex PCR. Extracted genomic DNA from each cell subset was distributed evenly across all wells of several immunoSEQ 96-well plates, and each plate was treated as a replicate. For unsorted PBMC, each replicate PCR was loaded with roughly 270 ng genomic DNA, equivalent to around 30,000 T cell genomes. Ten immunoSEQ deep assay plates were used to sequence unsorted PBMC genomic DNA. Purified libraries were quantified with a Qubit 3.0 fluorometer, sized on a Bioanalyzer 2100, and re-quantified with the KAPA Library Quantification kit. A separate single-read 150-cycle Illumina NextSeq 550 flow cell was used to sequence each immunoSEQ 96-well plate. Per the source publication's procedure: The immunoSEQ output contained only junctional sequences without quality scores, so filtering could not match that applied to full-length reads. To assign V/J genes and CDR3, sequences were annotated against IMGT germline references using PyIR, a Python wrapper for IgBLAST v1.9. Reads were removed for weak V/J assignments (E-value above 1e-6), missing CDR3, stop codons, out-of-frame junctions, or ambiguous translated residues. V3J clonotypes were defined by identical inferred V gene, J gene, and CDR3 amino acid sequence. To compute the percentage overlap between repertoires, the number of shared unique clonotypes was divided by the size of the smaller repertoire. Richness of each repertoire was evaluated using RTK rarefaction, the Chao1 estimator, and Recon v2.1 estimates of unobserved clonotypes. The table comes from immuneACCESS by way of TCRdb, which keeps in-frame sequences with V and J called. Part of the clones is missing from these tables; in studies checked, under half for an unresolved V gene and the rest for unknown reasons. V and J calls and clone size are given by that table; D and trimming were obtained from the DNA. Present in this sample are about 470,000 clones, about four fifths of which were seen just once. Of the sample, less than 15% is held by the ten largest clones.

These data are taken from a study of shared clonotypes between healthy human individuals (dated by TCRdb to between 2020 and 2021). Context from the whole study: A couple of women and a few men aged 18 to 49 years were included in the cohort. To estimate repertoire size and how much clonotypes are shared between individuals, the study performed deep sequencing of blood TCR repertoires from a handful of healthy adults. To increase sequencing depth and limit assay-specific biases, TCR repertoire library preparation and sequencing were carried out by different laboratories using diverse techniques. Between about 0.94 and 8.9 billion PBMCs per donor were obtained by leukapheresis. Overall study results and their limits: Pairwise subsampling led to the expectation that sequencing depth would affect the degree of clonotype sharing among donors. Only blood was sampled, and tissue TCR repertoires likely differ from those in blood. Because the study included only a small number of donors, the genetic and exposure-history diversity represented was limited.

Sequenced sample: PBMCs. The chain uses TRBV4-1 and TRBJ2-1, and 9 bases in between align with TRBD2. This receptor was identified in a woman aged 40 to 50 in good health. Some clones in this sample may be carry-over from other donors' samples. The sequenced DNA: TGCGCCAGCAGCCAAGTCTTGCTAGCGGGGATCTCCTACAATGAGCAGTTCTTC. Translated, this is CASSQVLLAGISYNEQFF.